A selection of T cell receptor beta chains follows, all from one sample in a study of T cell repertoires in cytomegalovirus infection. TCRdb used MiXCR to reprocess the reads, holding one entry per CDR3 protein. The sample holds nearly 550,000 distinct CDR3 sequences, about 15% seen once. Source material: CD8+ T cells from PBMCs. The source of these receptors is a human donor in good health (CMV status not recorded). Some clones in this sample may be carry-over from other donors' samples. Each CDR3 is given with its conserved first and last residue. The size entry is marked missing in some rows and otherwise reads once, few, many or a size class.

clone size,V gene,CDR3 protein
NA,TRBV20-1,CSARDGHRGLHF
once,TRBV13,CASSPGGESNEQFF
NA,TRBV19,CASTGDYGYTF
NA,TRBV27,CASSFSPDKIYNSPLHF
many,TRBV10-3,CAITPGLGNEQFF
few,TRBV4-1,CASSPRLKGTEAFF
many,TRBV7-9,CASSSTGLKAYGYTF
few,TRBV2,CASSGGQFRNEKLFF
many,TRBV7-9,CASSLRTGYLTGELFF
many,TRBV12-3/TRBV12-4,CASSLVRGRGLGGTEAFF
many,TRBV4-1,CASSQDPPTSGGANDEQFF
few,TRBV4-1,CASSATGGETGELFF
many,TRBV5-1,CASSRLPTGGETQYF
few,TRBV27,CASSLINPVTGISNQPQHF
NA,TRBV27,CASSTTASSYNEQLF
many,TRBV28,CASSPASVRGDTYEQYF
many,TRBV6-1,CASSTETGGREQYF
NA,TRBV6-1,CASSEQGYNEQLF
few,TRBV20-1,CSASAGERTTYNEQFF
NA,TRBV20-1,CSARIGSPHEQFF
few,TRBV3-1,CASSQVLGEDGGHNTEAFF
many,TRBV9,CASSVEWRGAFNEQFF
NA,TRBV27,CASAPAYNEQFF
many,TRBV7-8,CASSLLDDGGGYTF
many,TRBV6-5,CASSYRAGYNEQFF
many,TRBV15,CATESQQGRTDTQYF